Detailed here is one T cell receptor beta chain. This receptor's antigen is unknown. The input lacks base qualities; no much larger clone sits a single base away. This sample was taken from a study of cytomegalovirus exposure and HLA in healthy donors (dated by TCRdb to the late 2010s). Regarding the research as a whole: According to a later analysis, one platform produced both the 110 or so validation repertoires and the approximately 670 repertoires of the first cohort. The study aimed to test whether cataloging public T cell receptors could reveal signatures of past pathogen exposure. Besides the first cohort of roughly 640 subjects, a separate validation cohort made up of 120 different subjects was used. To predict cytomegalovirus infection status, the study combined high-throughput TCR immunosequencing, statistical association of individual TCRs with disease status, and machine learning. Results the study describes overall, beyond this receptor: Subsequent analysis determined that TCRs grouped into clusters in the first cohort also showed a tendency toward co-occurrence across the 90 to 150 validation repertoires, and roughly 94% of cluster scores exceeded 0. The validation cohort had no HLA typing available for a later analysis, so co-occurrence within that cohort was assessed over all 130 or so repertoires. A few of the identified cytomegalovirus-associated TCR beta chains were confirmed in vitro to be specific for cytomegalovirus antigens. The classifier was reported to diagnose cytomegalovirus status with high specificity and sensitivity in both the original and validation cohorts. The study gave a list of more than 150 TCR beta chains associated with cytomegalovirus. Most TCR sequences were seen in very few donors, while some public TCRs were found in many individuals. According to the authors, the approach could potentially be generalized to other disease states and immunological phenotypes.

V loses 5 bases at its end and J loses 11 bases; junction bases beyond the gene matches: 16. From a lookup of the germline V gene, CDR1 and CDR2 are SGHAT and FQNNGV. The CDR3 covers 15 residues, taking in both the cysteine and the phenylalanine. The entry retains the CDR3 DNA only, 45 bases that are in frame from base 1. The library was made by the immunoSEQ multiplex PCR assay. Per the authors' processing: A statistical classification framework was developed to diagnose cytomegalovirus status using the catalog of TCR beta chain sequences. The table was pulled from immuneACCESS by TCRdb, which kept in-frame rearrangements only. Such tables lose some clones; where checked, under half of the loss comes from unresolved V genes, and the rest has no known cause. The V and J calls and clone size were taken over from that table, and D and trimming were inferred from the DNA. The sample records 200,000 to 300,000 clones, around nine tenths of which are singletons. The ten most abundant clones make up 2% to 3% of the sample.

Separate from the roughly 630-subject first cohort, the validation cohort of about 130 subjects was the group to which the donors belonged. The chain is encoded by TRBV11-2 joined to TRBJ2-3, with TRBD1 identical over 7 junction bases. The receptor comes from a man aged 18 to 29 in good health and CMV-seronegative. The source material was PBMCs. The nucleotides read TGTGCCAGCAGCCATCGGGACAGAATTCCAGTTTGGCAGTATTTT. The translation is CASSHRDRIPVWQYF.